Below, 26 T cell receptor beta chains from the same sample are listed, as sequenced in a study of PD-L1 blockade in urothelial cancer. The protocol was immunoSEQ multiplex PCR, while the TCRdb copy is restricted to in-frame clones and leaves out a portion. Altogether around 100,000 clones are present, almost 90% being singletons, with the ten largest covering around 1.5%. Time point meaning: pretreatment peripheral blood. The sample was PBMCs, taken around atezolizumab (anti-PD-L1) treatment. Source of these receptors: a man aged 55 to 70 with urothelial cancer.

This rearrangement joins TRBV6-6 to TRBJ2-7, with TRBD2 matching over 11 bases. The CDR3 has 13 residues. J lost 2 bases, V lost 11 bases, and 5 bases had no gene match. The germline V gene has CDR1 MNHNY and CDR2 SVGAGI (reference sequence). CDR3 protein: CAVASGRTYEQYF. In DNA, the CDR3 is TGTGCCGTTGCTAGCGGGAGGACCTACGAGCAGTACTTC.

The gene calls are TRBV7-8 and TRBJ2-2; 12 bases line up with TRBD2. V lost 8 bases and J lost 9; bases outside the gene matches: 13. Germline V gene lookup returns CDR1 SGHVS and CDR2 FQNEAQ. The CDR3 has 16 amino acids. The CDR3 coding sequence is TGTGCCAGCCATCTAGCGGGAGGGCCATGGGACAGGGAGCTGTTTTTT. Residues: CASHLAGGPWDRELFF.

The genes are TRBV7-9 and TRBJ1-2; perhaps TRBD1 as D (5 bases). The V gene lost 6 bases and the J gene lost 6 bases, with 14 bases spanning the gap. This CDR3 region has 13 residues. Germline V gene data show CDR1 as SEHNR and CDR2 as FQNEAQ (reference sequence). The CDR3 sequence: CASSPSAGHGYTF. The CDR3 DNA reads as TGTGCCAGCAGTCCTTCCGCAGGGCATGGCTACACCTTC.

V is TRBV5-6 and J is TRBJ1-5, with 8 bases matching TRBD1. This CDR3 contains 14 residues. Germline CDR1 SGHDT, CDR2 YYEEEE. The V segment lost 3 bases and the J segment 5 bases; nucleotides outside the gene matches: 4. The CDR3 is CASSSDRGDQPQHF. The DNA of the CDR3 is TGTGCCAGCAGCTCCGACAGGGGTGATCAGCCCCAGCATTTT.

The J gene is TRBJ2-1, the V gene TRBV21-1; no check of the table's D call, TRBD2, against the DNA was made. TRBV21-1 is a recognized pseudogene. This CDR3 contains 17 residues. The CDR3 spells CASSKLDEGGPGDEQFF. CDR3 in DNA: TGTGCCAGCAGCAAACTGGACGAGGGAGGGCCGGGGGATGAGCAGTTCTTC.

The V call is TRBV5-1, the J call TRBJ2-5; the D is unclear. V gave up 3 bases and J gave up 5 bases, with 14 bases separating them. CDR3 length equals 14 residues. CDR1 and CDR2 (germline): SGHRS, YFSETQ. The CDR3 sequence: CASSSESPWETQYF. The CDR3 DNA sequence: TGCGCCAGCAGCTCCGAGTCGCCCTGGGAGACCCAGTACTTC.

The J gene is TRBJ2-2, the V gene TRBV11-3; 10 nucleotides align to TRBD1. The germline V gene has CDR1 SGHNT and CDR2 YENEEA. This CDR3 comprises 18 residues. V lost 4 bases and J lost 2; bases outside the gene matches: 10. The CDR3, as DNA: TGTGCCAGCAGCTCGCCACCCGGGACAGGGGCCAACACCGGGGAGCTGTTTTTT. Its translation is CASSSPPGTGANTGELFF. Variable domain in full (rest from reference TRBV11-3 and TRBJ2-2): EAGVVQSPRYKIIEKKQPVAFWCNPISGHNTLYWYLQNLGQGPELLIRYENEEAVDDSQLPKDRFSAERLKGVDSTLKIQPAELGDSAVYLCASSSPPGTGANTGELFFGEGSRLTVL.

This rearrangement joins TRBV5-5 to TRBJ2-5; TRBD1 might be the D (7 bases). Trimming removed 4 bases at V and 5 bases at J, with 18 bases between. The CDR3 has 15 amino acids. CDR1 SGHKS and CDR2 YYEKEE come from the germline V gene (reference sequence). Written as DNA, the CDR3 is TGTGCCAGCAGCCGGGGGCGGACAGGAGAGGAGACCCAGTACTTC. Its translation: CASSRGRTGEETQYF.

J is TRBJ2-2 and V is TRBV29-1; 7 nucleotides agree with TRBD2. Germline trimming cut 4 bases from V and 6 bases from J; bases unmatched to any gene: 5. The germline V gene has CDR1 SQVTM and CDR2 ANQGSEA. The CDR3 has 13 residues. Here the CDR3 reads CSVGPAGAGELFF. The CDR3 DNA follows: TGCAGCGTTGGCCCGGCGGGGGCCGGGGAGCTGTTTTTT.

The CDR3 reads CASSTRQGTVGEKLFF. In DNA, the CDR3 is TGTGCCAGCAGCACCCGACAAGGGACAGTTGGTGAAAAACTGTTTTTT. The chain couples TRBV9 to TRBJ1-4; 7 nucleotides agree with TRBD1. CDR1 and CDR2 (germline): SGDLS, YYNGEE. Losses at the gene ends were 4 bases for V and 7 bases for J; bases not matched to a gene: 13. The CDR3 totals 16 residues.

The chain uses TRBV4-1 and TRBJ1-4; D gene unclear. The CDR3 is 16 amino acids. The germline V gene encodes CDR1 MGHRA and CDR2 YSYEKL. Trimming removed 1 base at V and 0 bases at J, with 9 bases between. CDR3 in DNA: TGCGCCAGCAGCCAAGGCGGGATAGCAACTAATGAAAAACTGTTTTTT. This encodes CASSQGGIATNEKLFF.

V is TRBV7-2 and J is TRBJ2-2; D is perhaps TRBD2 (5 bases). This CDR3 has 13 amino acids. Germline CDR1 and CDR2: SGHTA and FQGNSA. Trimming stripped 5 bases from V and 7 bases from J, with 11 bases between. DNA of the CDR3: TGTGCCAGCAGCGTTAGCGTCAGCGGGGAGCTGTTTTTT. It yields the protein CASSVSVSGELFF.

The chain joins TRBV6-1 to TRBJ2-7, with 12 nucleotides matching TRBD1. This CDR3 spans 15 amino acids. V lost 3 bases and J lost 3; bases outside the gene matches: 3. Germline V gene lookup returns CDR1 MNHNS and CDR2 SASEGT. This CDR3 reads CASSEGQGAVYEQYF. The CDR3 DNA reads TGTGCCAGCAGTGAGGGACAGGGGGCGGTCTACGAGCAGTACTTC.

CDR3 coding DNA: TGTGCCAGCAGCTTCTTCGGGGGTGTGGGATACGAGCAGTACTTC. Translating it yields CASSFFGGVGYEQYF. This chain uses TRBV5-4 with TRBJ2-7; a possible D gene is TRBD2 (6 bases). This CDR3 contains 15 residues. Germline V gene data show CDR1 as SGHNT and CDR2 as YYREEE (reference sequence). Trimming pared 2 bases from V and 4 bases from J, leaving 16 bases between.

This rearrangement joins TRBV11-2 to TRBJ2-1; 7 bases fit TRBD1. This CDR3 is 14 amino acids long. Germline V gene sequence: CDR1 SGHAT, CDR2 FQNNGV. The V segment lost 1 base and the J segment 10 bases; nucleotides outside the gene matches: 7. CDR3 in DNA: TGTGCCAGCAGCTTAGGACAGGGAATAGGGGAGCAGTTCTTC. Its protein is CASSLGQGIGEQFF.

The V call is TRBV5-4, the J call TRBJ2-5; 8 nucleotides line up with TRBD1. The CDR3 is 14 amino acids. Germline CDR1 SGHNT, CDR2 YYREEE (reference sequence). V gave up 5 bases and J gave up 7 bases; unmatched junction bases: 10. Here the CDR3 DNA reads TGTGCCAGCAGTTCCGGACAGGGCTCACGGACCCAGTACTTC. Its translation is CASSSGQGSRTQYF.

The chain is built from TRBV30 and TRBJ2-7; 9 bases map to TRBD2. The CDR3 has 15 residues. After removal of 1 base from V and 0 bases from J, the junction contained 4 bases not matched to a gene. Germline V gene sequence: CDR1 GTSNPN, CDR2 SVGIG (reference sequence). For the CDR3, the DNA is TGTGCCTGGAGTGCTGCGGGGGGGAGCTCCTACGAGCAGTACTTC. Protein: CAWSAAGGSSYEQYF.

V and J are TRBV19 and TRBJ2-2; maybe TRBD2 (5 bases). This CDR3 region has 15 residues. Germline V gene lookup returns CDR1 LNHDA and CDR2 SQIVND (reference sequence). V was cut by 10 bases and J by 0 bases, with 15 bases left in between. The DNA for the CDR3 is TGTGCCACCCGGGATGTCGGAACGAACACCGGGGAGCTGTTTTTT. Protein sequence: CATRDVGTNTGELFF. The full variable domain, its missing parts supplied by reference TRBV19 and TRBJ2-2, is DGGITQSPKYLFRKEGQNVTLSCEQNLNHDAMYWYRQDPGQGLRLIYYSQIVNDFQKGDIAEGYSVSREKKESFPLTVTSAQKNPTAFYLCATRDVGTNTGELFFGEGSRLTVL.

J is TRBJ1-5 and V is TRBV10-3, with TRBD1 matching 8 bases. Germline values: CDR1 ENHRY, CDR2 SYGVKD. The CDR3 length is 14 residues. The ends lost 5 bases at V and 3 bases at J; junction bases unmatched: 3. The CDR3 is CAISPDRDNQPQHF. DNA of the CDR3: TGTGCCATCAGTCCGGACAGGGACAATCAGCCCCAGCATTTT.

The V gene is TRBV5-1, the J gene TRBJ2-1, with 10 bases identical to TRBD1. This CDR3 is 15 amino acids long. V dropped 4 bases and J dropped 1; count of bases not matched to a gene: 2. Germline V CDR1 and CDR2: SGHRS, YFSETQ. The CDR3 reads CASSPGQGSYNEQFF. The CDR3 nucleotides read TGCGCCAGCAGCCCGGGACAGGGGTCCTACAATGAGCAGTTCTTC. Using reference TRBV5-1 and TRBJ2-1 for the parts outside the CDR3, the full variable domain is KAGVTQTPRYLIKTRGQQVTLSCSPISGHRSVSWYQQTPGQGLQFLFEYFSETQRNKGNFPGRFSGRQFSNSRSEMNVSTLELGDSALYLCASSPGQGSYNEQFFGPGTRLTVL.

This chain connects TRBV4-2 to TRBJ2-5; D perhaps matches TRBD2 (5 bases). Per germline, CDR1 LGHNA and CDR2 YNFKEQ. V was cut by 0 bases and J by 3 bases, with 14 bases left in between. The CDR3 runs to 16 residues. CDR3 in DNA: TGTGCCAGCAGCCAAGACGGGTTCAGCGGTGAAGAGACCCAGTACTTC. It yields the protein CASSQDGFSGEETQYF.

This clone was seen a handful of times. The V call is TRBV10-1, the J call TRBJ2-7, with 10 bases matching TRBD1. Germline V gene lookup returns CDR1 WNHNN and CDR2 SYGVQD (reference sequence). V trimming: 7 bases; J trimming: 4 bases; junction bases outside the gene matches: 10. The CDR3 contains 15 residues. DNA for the CDR3: TGCGCCAGCATCAACCGGGACAGGGGTGTATACGAGCAGTACTTC. Its protein product is CASINRDRGVYEQYF.

The gene calls are TRBV10-1 and TRBJ2-2, with a tentative D call TRBD2 (6 bases). Looked up from germline, CDR1 is WNHNN and CDR2 is SYGVQD (reference sequence). CDR3 length: 19 amino acids. Deletions cut 1 base from V and 6 bases from J, with 24 bases between. CDR3 in DNA: TGCGCCAGCAGTGAGTTGTCGGGTCGTAACCAGCGGGTGTCCGGGGAGCTGTTTTTT. Protein sequence: CASSELSGRNQRVSGELFF.

The rearrangement uses TRBV6-1 and TRBJ1-4; D may be TRBD1 (6 bases). Germline CDR1 MNHNS, CDR2 SASEGT. The CDR3 consists of 15 residues. V was shortened by 4 bases and J by 8 bases, with 17 bases between the two germline ends. CDR3 sequence (DNA): TGTGCCAGCAGTGCAGGAGACAGGAGGAAAGAAAAACTGTTTTTT. This sequence encodes CASSAGDRRKEKLFF.

V gene TRBV5-1 combines with J gene TRBJ1-1; 7 bases are a match to TRBD1. The CDR3 is made up of 13 amino acids. In germline, CDR1 is SGHRS, CDR2 YFSETQ. With V trimmed by 3 bases and J by 4 bases, 3 bases remained unmatched. The CDR3 coding sequence is TGCGCCAGCAGCTCAGGGGGACCCACTGAAGCTTTCTTT. Translated: CASSSGGPTEAFF.

V usage is TRBV7-2 and J usage is TRBJ2-7; 11 bases line up with TRBD2. J lost 6 bases, V lost 1 base, and 11 bases had no gene match. The CDR3 has 17 residues. CDR1 is SGHTA, CDR2 FQGNSA, per germline. The CDR3 region has the DNA TGTGCCAGCAGCTTAGTAGCGGGGGGGGAAATCGGGAGCGAGCAGTACTTC. The encoded protein is CASSLVAGGEIGSEQYF.